The rows below give T cell receptor beta chains drawn from one sample of a study of T cell responses to AZD1222 COVID-19 vaccine. Data came from immunoSEQ multiplex PCR; TCRdb stores just in-frame clones and leaves some out. There are roughly 130,000 clones in the sample; 88% occur only once, and roughly a sixth lies in the top ten. The starting material was peripheral blood, obtained on day 0 of MenACWY control vaccination. These receptors originate from an adult in good health. Each CDR3 is given with its conserved first and last residue. The D gene is left open where the match is weak. Some rows have no size entry. The others give once, few or many, or a class for an expanded clone.

size	D	V	J	CDR3	DNA
NA	NA	TRBV27	TRBJ2-7	CASSLSWAVGYEQYF	TGTGCCAGCAGTTTATCGTGGGCGGTCGGCTACGAGCAGTACTTC
NA	NA	TRBV5-5	TRBJ1-1	CASWNTEAFF	TGTGCCAGCTGGAACACTGAAGCTTTCTTT
NA	TRBD2	TRBV6-6	TRBJ2-1	CASSLPGGINEQFF	TGTGCCAGCAGTCTCCCGGGGGGTATCAATGAGCAGTTCTTC
NA	NA	TRBV21-1	TRBJ1-2	CASSPSRGTAKYGYTF	TGTGCCAGCAGCCCCTCCCGCGGGACAGCTAAATATGGCTACACCTTC
NA	NA	TRBV24-1	TRBJ2-1	CATSDSESSYNEQFF	TGTGCCACCAGTGATTCGGAGAGCTCCTACAATGAGCAGTTCTTC
NA	TRBD2	TRBV23-1	TRBJ2-2	CASSQSGRAPGELFF	TGCGCCAGCAGTCAAAGCGGGAGGGCGCCCGGGGAGCTGTTTTTT
NA	NA	TRBV18	TRBJ2-3	CASSPRTTNTDTQYF	TGTGCCAGCTCACCTCGGACAACGAACACAGATACGCAGTATTTT
NA	NA	TRBV6-5	TRBJ1-2	CATVEDRRANYGYTF	TGTGCCACCGTGGAGGACAGACGTGCTAACTATGGCTACACCTTC
NA	NA	TRBV7-9	TRBJ1-3	CASSDPSGKRAIYF	TGTGCCAGCAGCGACCCCAGTGGGAAGAGGGCCATATATTTT
NA	NA	TRBV2	TRBJ1-2	CASSEAGGVNYGYTF	TGTGCCAGCAGTGAAGCAGGGGGGGTTAACTATGGCTACACCTTC
NA	NA	TRBV6-6	TRBJ1-5	CASSSFGTAGQPQHF	TGTGCCAGCAGTTCTTTTGGAACAGCGGGACAGCCCCAGCATTTT
NA	NA	TRBV19	TRBJ2-7	CASSLGHNFYEQYF	TGTGCCAGTAGTCTCGGACATAATTTCTACGAGCAGTACTTC
NA	TRBD1	TRBV7-9	TRBJ1-1	CASSPRQGPAEAFF	TGTGCCAGCAGCCCGCGACAGGGGCCCGCTGAAGCTTTCTTT
once	NA	TRBV6-5	TRBJ1-6	CASTPTAYNSPLHF	TGTGCCAGCACCCCTACAGCTTATAATTCACCCCTCCACTTT
once	NA	TRBV9	TRBJ2-7	CASSVGLHSSEQYF	TGTGCCAGCAGCGTAGGACTCCATTCATCCGAGCAGTACTTC
NA	TRBD1	TRBV19	TRBJ1-5	CASSRRQGGNQPQHF	TGTGCCAGTAGTAGAAGACAGGGAGGGAATCAGCCCCAGCATTTT
NA	NA	TRBV24-1	TRBJ2-3	CATSDPAGAVDTQYF	TGTGCCACCAGTGATCCGGCCGGCGCTGTAGATACGCAGTATTTT
few	TRBD1	TRBV6-1	TRBJ1-1	CASSERTGGWTEAFF	TGTGCCAGCAGTGAAAGGACAGGGGGCTGGACTGAAGCTTTCTTT
NA	NA	TRBV28	TRBJ1-2	CASSSDRSFNYGYTF	TGTGCCAGCAGTTCAGACAGGAGTTTTAACTATGGCTACACCTTC
NA	TRBD1	TRBV7-2	TRBJ1-1	CASSQTGDTEAFF	TGTGCCAGCAGCCAGACAGGGGACACTGAAGCTTTCTTT
few	TRBD1	TRBV12-3/TRBV12-4	TRBJ1-2	CASKLDRGVGYTF	TGTGCCAGCAAACTCGACAGGGGGGTAGGCTACACCTTC
NA	NA	TRBV6-4	TRBJ1-2	CASLKPRRSRGYTF	TGTGCCAGCTTAAAACCCAGGCGTAGTCGGGGCTACACCTTC
few	NA	TRBV18	TRBJ2-7	CASSTLKILSSSYEQYF	TGTGCCAGCTCTACGCTCAAAATCCTTTCAAGCTCCTACGAGCAGTACTTC
NA	NA	TRBV6-5	TRBJ2-2	CASSDSDSKELFF	TGTGCCAGCAGTGACTCCGACAGCAAGGAGCTGTTTTTT
NA	TRBD2	TRBV2	TRBJ2-2	CASRLTSGSSTGELFF	TGTGCCAGCAGGCTCACTAGCGGGAGCAGCACCGGGGAGCTGTTTTTT
NA	TRBD2	TRBV9	TRBJ2-5	CASSVDTSLAGEETQYF	TGTGCCAGCAGCGTAGATACGTCACTAGCGGGGGAAGAGACCCAGTACTTC
NA	NA	TRBV5-1	TRBJ2-3	CASRLEVTDTQYF	TGCGCCAGCCGCCTGGAGGTGACAGATACGCAGTATTTT
NA	NA	TRBV9	TRBJ2-7	CASSVAASWYEQYF	TGTGCCAGCAGCGTAGCCGCCAGTTGGTACGAGCAGTACTTC
NA	NA	TRBV6-5	TRBJ1-1	CASSYGRLNTEAFF	TGTGCCAGCAGTTACGGGAGATTGAACACTGAAGCTTTCTTT
NA	TRBD1	TRBV5-1	TRBJ2-7	CASSPYHRGFIYEQYF	TGCGCCAGCAGCCCGTATCACAGGGGTTTTATCTACGAGCAGTACTTC
NA	NA	TRBV7-2	TRBJ2-1	CASSLVPGNEQFF	TGTGCCAGCAGCTTAGTGCCCGGAAATGAGCAGTTCTTC
NA	NA	TRBV28	TRBJ2-1	CASSPAGSSYNEQFF	TGTGCCAGCAGCCCAGCAGGGAGCTCCTACAATGAGCAGTTCTTC
few	NA	TRBV19	TRBJ2-5	CASSIEGETQYF	TGTGCCAGTAGTATAGAAGGGGAGACCCAGTACTTC
NA	TRBD1	TRBV27	TRBJ1-1	CASSHRGTEAFF	TGTGCCAGCAGCCACAGGGGAACTGAAGCTTTCTTT
NA	TRBD1	TRBV9	TRBJ1-6	CASSTQGAASPLHF	TGTGCCAGCAGCACTCAGGGGGCTGCTTCACCCCTCCACTTT
NA	NA	TRBV6-4	TRBJ1-1	CASSRLRNTEAFF	TGTGCCAGCAGTCGTCTTAGGAACACTGAAGCTTTCTTT
once	TRBD2	TRBV5-1	TRBJ2-5	CASSLSLAGGETQYF	TGCGCCAGCAGCTTGAGCCTAGCGGGAGGAGAGACCCAGTACTTC
NA	TRBD2	TRBV27	TRBJ2-1	CASSTPSGRAYNEQFF	TGTGCCAGCAGTACCCCTAGCGGGAGGGCCTACAATGAGCAGTTCTTC
NA	NA	TRBV6-5	TRBJ2-7	CASSYGGQSSYEQYF	TGTGCCAGCAGTTACGGTGGACAGAGCTCCTACGAGCAGTACTTC
NA	NA	TRBV7-2	TRBJ1-3	CASSLRGAGNTIYF	TGTGCCAGCAGCCTCCGGGGGGCCGGAAACACCATATATTTT
NA	NA	TRBV7-7	TRBJ2-5	CASSLGVAVQETQYF	TGTGCCAGCAGCTTAGGGGTGGCAGTCCAAGAGACCCAGTACTTC
NA	NA	TRBV6-2/TRBV6-3	TRBJ1-5	CASSYSFSRAKGDQPQHF	TGTGCCAGCAGTTACTCGTTCAGCAGGGCTAAAGGAGATCAGCCCCAGCATTTT
NA	NA	TRBV7-2	TRBJ1-1	CASSLIQGVGTEAFF	TGTGCCAGCAGCCTTATTCAGGGAGTTGGGACTGAAGCTTTCTTT
NA	NA	TRBV5-1	TRBJ2-6	CASSLMTNVLTF	TGCGCCAGCAGCTTAATGACCAACGTCCTGACTTTC
few	TRBD1	TRBV7-9	TRBJ1-2	CASSLGTGENYGYTF	TGTGCCAGCAGCTTGGGGACAGGGGAAAACTATGGCTACACCTTC
NA	NA	TRBV7-2	TRBJ2-7	CASSLGPYPLYEQYF	TGTGCCAGCAGCTTAGGACCCTACCCCCTTTACGAGCAGTACTTC
NA	NA	TRBV6-5	TRBJ1-2	CASSPAGNYGYTF	TGTGCCAGCAGTCCAGCCGGGAACTATGGCTACACCTTC
NA	NA	TRBV19	TRBJ1-2	CASSPSLSEVRGYTF	TGTGCCAGTAGTCCGAGTCTGTCGGAGGTACGGGGCTACACCTTC
NA	NA	TRBV2	TRBJ1-4	CASKRGATNEKLFF	TGTGCCAGCAAGAGGGGAGCAACTAATGAAAAACTGTTTTTT
once	NA	TRBV19	TRBJ2-5	CATKEVAWAQETQYF	TGTGCCACCAAAGAGGTTGCATGGGCCCAAGAGACCCAGTACTTC
NA	NA	TRBV7-3	TRBJ2-3	CASSLNNRGPRSTDTQYF	TGTGCCAGCAGCTTAAATAATAGGGGCCCTAGGAGCACAGATACGCAGTATTTT
NA	NA	TRBV5-1	TRBJ2-5	CASSLLAGQETQYF	TGCGCCAGCAGCTTGTTGGCAGGACAAGAGACCCAGTACTTC
NA	NA	TRBV6-5	TRBJ1-3	CASSSGYASGNTIYF	TGTGCCAGCAGTAGCGGTTATGCCTCTGGAAACACCATATATTTT
once	NA	TRBV6-2/TRBV6-3	TRBJ1-5	CASSYSLAQPQHF	TGTGCCAGCAGTTACTCGTTAGCCCAGCCCCAGCATTTT
NA	NA	TRBV7-6	TRBJ2-1	CASSLTSLNEQFF	TGTGCCAGCAGCTTAACTAGCCTTAATGAGCAGTTCTTC
NA	NA	TRBV6-4	TRBJ1-2	CATRIADGYTF	TGTGCCACCAGAATCGCAGATGGCTACACCTTC
NA	NA	TRBV4-1	TRBJ1-2	CASSQDRGFLGGYTF	TGCGCCAGCAGCCAAGATCGGGGATTTTTAGGTGGCTACACCTTC
NA	NA	TRBV28	TRBJ1-1	CASSVLHWDLEAFF	TGTGCCAGCAGCGTCCTCCACTGGGACCTTGAAGCTTTCTTT
NA	TRBD1	TRBV6-5	TRBJ1-1	CASRIFGTGEAFF	TGTGCCAGCAGGATATTTGGGACAGGGGAAGCTTTCTTT
NA	NA	TRBV30	TRBJ1-2	CAWKSGLRNYGYTF	TGTGCCTGGAAATCGGGACTTAGGAACTATGGCTACACCTTC